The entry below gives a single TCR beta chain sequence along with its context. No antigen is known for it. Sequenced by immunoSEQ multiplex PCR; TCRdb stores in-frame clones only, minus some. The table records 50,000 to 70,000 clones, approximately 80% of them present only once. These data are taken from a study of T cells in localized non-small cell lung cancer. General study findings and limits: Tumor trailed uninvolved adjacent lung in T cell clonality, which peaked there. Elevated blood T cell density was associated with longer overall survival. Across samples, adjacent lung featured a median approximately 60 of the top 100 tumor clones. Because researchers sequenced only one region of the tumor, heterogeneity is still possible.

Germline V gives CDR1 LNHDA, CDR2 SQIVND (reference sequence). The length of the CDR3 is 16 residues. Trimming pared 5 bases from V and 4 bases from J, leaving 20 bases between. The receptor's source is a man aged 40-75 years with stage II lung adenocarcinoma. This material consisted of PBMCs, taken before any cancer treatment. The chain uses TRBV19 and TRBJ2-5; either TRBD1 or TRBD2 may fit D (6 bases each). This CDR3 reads CASSVLSGGGGETQYF. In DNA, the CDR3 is TGTGCCAGTAGTGTACTTAGCGGAGGGGGAGGAGAGACCCAGTACTTC.